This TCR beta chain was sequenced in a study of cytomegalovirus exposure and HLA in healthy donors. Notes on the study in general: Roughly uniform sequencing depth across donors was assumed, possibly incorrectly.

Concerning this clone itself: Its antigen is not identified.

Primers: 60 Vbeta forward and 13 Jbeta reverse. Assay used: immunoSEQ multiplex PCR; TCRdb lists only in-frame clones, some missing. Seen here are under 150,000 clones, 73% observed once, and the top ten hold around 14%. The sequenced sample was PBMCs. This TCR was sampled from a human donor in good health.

The CDR3 DNA is TGTGCCAGCAGTAGACAGTATAGCAATCAGCCCCAGCATTTT. It codes for CASSRQYSNQPQHF. This rearrangement joins TRBV6-5 to TRBJ1-5; weak D call: TRBD1 (5 bases). The CDR3 runs 14 residues. V was trimmed by 5 bases and J by 0 bases, leaving 8 bases between them. CDR1 MNHEY and CDR2 SVGAGI come from the germline V gene.